This entry lists 24 T cell receptor beta chains sequenced from one sample in a study of blood T cell repertoires in COVID-19. Produced via immunoSEQ multiplex PCR; TCRdb's table is partial and in-frame only. This table holds under 250,000 clones, around 85% found once. Sequences were obtained from peripheral blood. All receptors derive from an elderly man with acute or convalescent COVID-19.

The chain combines TRBV5-6 with TRBJ2-1; TRBD2 matches at 9 bases. Germline V lookup: CDR1 SGHDT, CDR2 YYEEEE. The CDR3 spans 18 residues. The J segment lost 6 bases and the V segment lost 1 base, leaving 14 bases of the junction unmatched. The chain's CDR3 is CASSLSGWGTSTSNEQFF. CDR3 DNA sequence: TGTGCCAGCAGCTTGAGCGGATGGGGGACTAGCACAAGCAATGAGCAGTTCTTC. Full variable domain (remainder filled in from reference TRBV5-6 and TRBJ2-1): DAGVTQSPTHLIKTRGQQVTLRCSPKSGHDTVSWYQQALGQGPQFIFQYYEEEERQRGNFPDRFSGHQFPNYSSELNVNALLLGDSALYLCASSLSGWGTSTSNEQFFGPGTRLTVL.

In nucleotides, the CDR3 is TGCAGTGCTACTACAGGGGGTAAGGCTTTCTTT. Translation gives CSATTGGKAFF. V usage is TRBV20-1 and J usage is TRBJ1-1; 8 bases line up with TRBD1. Germline CDR1 DFQATT, CDR2 SNEGSKA (reference sequence). V was clipped by 4 bases and J by 11 bases; unmatched bases: 6. The CDR3 sequence is 11 residues long.

The rearrangement joins TRBV5-6 to TRBJ2-2, with D unresolved. V gave up 1 base and J gave up 7 bases, with 17 bases separating them. The germline CDR1 and CDR2 sequences are SGHDT and YYEEEE. The CDR3 sequence is 16 residues long. The CDR3 DNA reads TGTGCCAGCAGCTTGTATGTCAGAGACACCGGCGGGGAGCTGTTTTTT. It translates to CASSLYVRDTGGELFF.

The chain combines TRBV3-1 (or the pseudogene TRBV3-2) with TRBJ1-6, with D possibly matching TRBD1 (6 bases). The CDR3 runs to 16 residues. Germline V gene sequence: CDR1 LGHDT, CDR2 YNNKEL (reference sequence). Between the trimmed V and J ends, which lost 4 bases and 1 base, there was a span of 11 bases. CDR3 loop: CASSPLGTSYNSPLHF. The CDR3 DNA reads as TGTGCCAGCAGCCCTCTTGGGACATCCTATAATTCACCCCTCCACTTT.

This clone showed up just once. This chain uses TRBV7-8 with TRBJ1-6, with D perhaps matching TRBD1 (6 bases). CDR3 length equals 17 residues. V lost 1 base, J lost 3 bases, and 13 bases lay in between. CDR1 and CDR2 (germline): SGHVS, FQNEAQ. The CDR3 bases are TGTGCCAGCAGCTTAGAGAAGACAGGTTTCTATAATTCACCCCTCCACTTT. Its translation is CASSLEKTGFYNSPLHF.

V usage is TRBV4-1 and J usage is TRBJ1-1, with TRBD1 as a possible D gene (6 bases). This CDR3 contains 14 residues. Trimming pared 3 bases from V and 0 bases from J, leaving 8 bases between. Germline CDR1 is MGHRA and CDR2 is YSYEKL. The CDR3 DNA sequence: TGCGCCAGCAGCCAGTACAGGGTGAACACTGAAGCTTTCTTT. Translating gives CASSQYRVNTEAFF.

The chain combines TRBV13 with TRBJ1-2; D gene unclear. CDR3 length equals 13 residues. Germline-derived CDR1 and CDR2 are PRHDT and FYEKMQ (reference sequence). V was trimmed by 8 bases and J by 1 base, leaving 11 bases between them. CDR3 DNA: TGTGCCAGCGCCACCGGCGGTAACTATGGCTACACCTTC. It encodes CASATGGNYGYTF.

This clone occurred a few times. The genes are TRBV7-2 and TRBJ1-2; maybe TRBD1 (5 bases). Trimming took off 3 bases at V and 5 bases at J, with 10 bases between the two ends. Germline loops: CDR1 SGHTA, CDR2 FQGNSA. The CDR3 extends over 13 amino acids. The CDR3 here is CASSFGALYGYTF. CDR3 nucleotide sequence: TGTGCCAGCAGCTTTGGGGCGCTTTATGGCTACACCTTC.

The chain links TRBV10-2 to TRBJ1-5; D gene unclear. Germline-derived CDR1 and CDR2 are WSHSY and SAAADI. The CDR3 totals 14 residues. V lost 3 bases, J lost 7 bases, and 13 bases lay in between. The CDR3 nucleotides are TGCGCCAGCAGTGAACGGCAGGTCGCCCAGCCCCAGCATTTT. As protein: CASSERQVAQPQHF.

The chain carries TRBV5-1 and TRBJ2-6; 8 bases are shared with TRBD1. J gave up 0 bases and V 4 bases, and 6 bases lay outside the gene matches. CDR3 length equals 17 residues. Germline assignment: CDR1 SGHRS and CDR2 YFSETQ. This CDR3 is CASSLGQGSSGANVLTF. CDR3 DNA: TGCGCCAGCAGCCTTGGACAGGGCTCCTCTGGGGCCAACGTCCTGACTTTC.

J is TRBJ2-5 and V is TRBV7-9; a possible D gene is TRBD2 (6 bases). The CDR3 totals 14 residues. Trimming pared 5 bases from V and 7 bases from J, leaving 17 bases between. CDR1 is SEHNR and CDR2 is FQNEAQ in the germline V gene (reference sequence). CDR3 DNA sequence: TGTGCCAGCAGCCCGGAGGAGGGAAAAGGGACCCAGTACTTC. The encoded protein is CASSPEEGKGTQYF.

This sequence joins TRBV19 and TRBJ2-2; 8 bases line up with TRBD1. Germline V lookup: CDR1 LNHDA, CDR2 SQIVND (reference sequence). This CDR3 has 16 amino acids. The junction had 7 bases not matched to a gene; V was cut back by 0 bases and J by 7 bases. CDR3 nucleotides: TGTGCCAGTAGTATAGATGGACAGGGAAGGGTCGGGGAGCTGTTTTTT. As protein: CASSIDGQGRVGELFF.

V usage is TRBV19 and J usage is TRBJ1-1; D call uncertain. The V gene lost 4 bases and the J gene lost 7 bases, with 22 bases spanning the gap. The CDR3 length is 16 residues. The germline gives CDR1 LNHDA, CDR2 SQIVND (reference sequence). This CDR3 is CASSNRGPLGYFEAFF. The CDR3 bases are TGTGCCAGTAGTAACCGGGGTCCATTGGGGTACTTTGAAGCTTTCTTT.

The chain links TRBV5-1 to TRBJ2-6; 9 bases agree with TRBD1. The CDR3 is 18 amino acids. V gave up 4 bases and J gave up 1 base; unmatched junction bases: 9. Looked up from germline, CDR1 is SGHRS and CDR2 is YFSETQ. As DNA, the CDR3 is TGCGCCAGCAGCCCTTTACAGGGGGCCCGATCTGGGGCCAACGTCCTGACTTTC. Its translation is CASSPLQGARSGANVLTF.

This chain connects TRBV4-2 to TRBJ1-5; TRBD1 aligns across 10 bases. The CDR3 consists of 15 residues. Germline V gene lookup returns CDR1 LGHNA and CDR2 YNFKEQ. Germline trimming cut 4 bases from V and 4 bases from J; bases unmatched to any gene: 4. Written as DNA, the CDR3 is TGTGCCAGCAGCCCGACAGGGGGCAGGAATCAGCCCCAGCATTTT. Amino acid sequence: CASSPTGGRNQPQHF.

This clone has only a few counts. The chain recombines TRBV7-9 with TRBJ1-1; a weak D match, TRBD1 (6 bases). Germline CDR1 and CDR2: SEHNR and FQNEAQ (reference sequence). The CDR3 totals 14 residues. Trimming shortened V by 5 bases and J by 0 bases, and 10 bases separated the two germline ends. CDR3 coding DNA: TGTGCCAGCAGCGCGGACAGCGTGAACACTGAAGCTTTCTTT. This codes for CASSADSVNTEAFF. The complete variable domain, with remaining parts taken from reference TRBV7-9 and TRBJ1-1, reads DTGVSQNPRHKITKRGQNVTFRCDPISEHNRLYWYRQTLGQGPEFLTYFQNEAQLEKSRLLSDRFSAERPKGSFSTLEIQRTEQGDSAMYLCASSADSVNTEAFFGQGTRLTVV.

This clone was seen more than once but under ten times. The chain has TRBV7-9 and TRBJ1-1, with D tentatively TRBD1 (6 bases). The CDR3 sequence is 14 residues long. Deletions cut 5 bases from V and 0 bases from J, with 10 bases between. Germline-derived CDR1 and CDR2 are SEHNR and FQNEAQ (reference sequence). In DNA form, the CDR3 reads TGTGCCAGCAGCCTGGACAGTATGAACACTGAAGCTTTCTTT. Translation gives CASSLDSMNTEAFF.

This chain uses TRBV24-1 with TRBJ2-5, with a weak D call TRBD1 (6 bases). The germline V and J ends were trimmed by 5 bases and 1 base, with 7 bases remaining between them. Looked up from germline, CDR1 is KGHDR and CDR2 is SFDVKD. The CDR3 is 13 residues long. The CDR3, as DNA: TGTGCCACCAGTGCAGGGGCCCAAGAGACCCAGTACTTC. It translates to CATSAGAQETQYF.

The genes are TRBV19 and TRBJ2-7, with D possibly being TRBD2 (6 bases). The germline V gene encodes CDR1 LNHDA and CDR2 SQIVND (reference sequence). CDR3 length: 13 amino acids. Trimming left V 8 bases short and J 1 base short, with 12 bases between. CDR3 region: CASARDSSYEQYF. The CDR3 DNA reads as TGTGCCAGTGCGCGGGACTCATCCTACGAGCAGTACTTC. Full variable domain (rest looked up from reference TRBV19 and TRBJ2-7): DGGITQSPKYLFRKEGQNVTLSCEQNLNHDAMYWYRQDPGQGLRLIYYSQIVNDFQKGDIAEGYSVSREKKESFPLTVTSAQKNPTAFYLCASARDSSYEQYFGPGTRLTVT.

The V and J genes are TRBV11-2 and TRBJ2-3; 11 bases agree with TRBD1. V shed 5 bases, J shed 6 bases, and the junction held 4 bases outside the gene matches. The V gene's germline CDR1 is SGHAT and CDR2 FQNNGV. There are 14 residues in the CDR3. As DNA, the CDR3 is TGTGCCAGCAGCCGAGGGACAGGGGGGGATACGCAGTATTTT. Protein: CASSRGTGGDTQYF.

The chain has TRBV2 and TRBJ1-2; 7 bases are shared with TRBD1. CDR1 and CDR2 (germline): SNHLY, FYNNEI. The J segment lost 6 bases and the V segment lost 4 bases, leaving 8 bases of the junction unmatched. The CDR3 has 14 residues. The DNA of the CDR3 is TGTGCCAGCAGTGGAGACAGGGCGAGAAATGGCTACACCTTC. Translation gives CASSGDRARNGYTF.

V is TRBV3-1 (or the pseudogene TRBV3-2) and J is TRBJ2-7, with 9 nucleotides matching TRBD2. The CDR3 loop spans 14 amino acids. CDR1 and CDR2 from the germline V gene are LGHDT and YNNKEL (reference sequence). J gave up 6 bases and V 6 bases, and 9 bases lay outside the gene matches. The CDR3 coding sequence is TGTGCCAGCAGACCCAAAGCGGGGGGCGGCGAGCAGTACTTC. Amino acids: CASRPKAGGGEQYF.

V usage is TRBV28 and J usage is TRBJ1-2, with D possibly matching TRBD1 (5 bases). The CDR3 is 13 residues long. Germline loops: CDR1 MDHEN, CDR2 SYDVKM. Trimming pared 3 bases from V and 2 bases from J, leaving 7 bases between. The CDR3 loop is CASSFGGNYGYTF. In nucleotides, the CDR3 is TGTGCCAGCAGTTTCGGGGGGAACTATGGCTACACCTTC.

The table lists this clone with a few counts. The chain has TRBV4-1 and TRBJ1-2, with D hard to call. The V and J ends lost 0 bases and 4 bases respectively, with 15 bases between them. The V gene's germline CDR1 is MGHRA and CDR2 YSYEKL. The CDR3 totals 16 residues. The CDR3 DNA reads TGCGCCAGCAGCCAAGATTATGAGCCCCGGGTCTATGGCTACACCTTC. This encodes CASSQDYEPRVYGYTF.